This passage covers 17 T cell receptor beta chains from one sample sequenced in a study of naive and memory T cell subsets. Two oligonucleotides, mixed equimolar, formed the beta constant-region primer covering TRBC1 and TRBC2. Ligated cDNA was amplified by four rounds of PCR with nested alpha and beta constant-region primers and SP2. TCRdb re-analysed the UMI-ligation and nested PCR reads in MiXCR, keeping a single row per CDR3 protein. Of some 31,000 distinct CDR3 sequences listed, around a sixth were seen once; the top ten hold 3.4%. Sequenced input: effector memory CD4+ T cells from blood. As for subset: effector memory, CD45RA- CD27-. The receptors shown here come from a human donor in good health.

This clonotype was observed a few times. This chain links TRBV6-5 with TRBJ2-3; D is undetermined. Trimming shortened V by 7 bases and J by 2 bases, and 16 bases separated the two germline ends. Per the germline V gene, CDR1 is MNHEY and CDR2 is SVGAGI. The CDR3 sequence is 15 residues long. CDR3 protein: CASTPFGAPTDTQYF. CDR3 DNA sequence: TGTGCCAGCACCCCGTTCGGAGCGCCCACAGATACGCAGTATTTT.

This clonotype was recorded a few times. The rearrangement uses TRBV11-2 and TRBJ2-1, with 12 positions matching TRBD2. CDR1 is SGHAT and CDR2 is FQNNGV in the germline V gene. This CDR3 region has 18 residues. The junction had 13 bases not matched to a gene; V was cut back by 4 bases and J by 6 bases. The CDR3 DNA reads as TGTGCCAGCAGCTCCTACCCCCCGACTAGCGGGAGTTTCAATGAGCAGTTCTTC. As protein: CASSSYPPTSGSFNEQFF.

This clonotype was seen at least ten times. The V call is TRBV10-1, the J call TRBJ2-5; 9 bases agree with TRBD1. The germline V gene encodes CDR1 WNHNN and CDR2 SYGVQD (reference sequence). V shed 8 bases and J 5 bases; nucleotides not matched to a gene: 15. The CDR3 is made up of 16 amino acids. This chain's CDR3 is CASEEYRDRDVETQYF. The CDR3, as DNA: TGCGCCAGCGAAGAATACCGGGACAGGGACGTGGAGACCCAGTACTTC.

This clonotype has just a few counts. The rearrangement uses TRBV29-1 and TRBJ2-1; D may be TRBD2 (5 bases). CDR3 length: 13 residues. Germline CDR1 reads SQVTM; CDR2 reads ANQGSEA. As DNA, the CDR3 is TGCAGAAGCCGACTACGCCCGATGGATGAGCAGTTCTTC. Translating gives CRSRLRPMDEQFF.

This clonotype was detected ten times or more. This rearrangement joins TRBV18 to TRBJ2-7; D possibly corresponds to TRBD2 (5 bases). The V gene's germline CDR1 is KGHSH and CDR2 LQKENI. CDR3 length: 14 amino acids. With 6 bases removed from V and 7 bases from J, the gap between germline ends came to 19 bases. The CDR3 DNA is TGTGCCAGCTCCGAAGTCCGGGAACGCGGTGAGCAGTACTTC. This sequence encodes CASSEVRERGEQYF.

This clonotype appeared a few times. V usage is TRBV7-6 and J usage is TRBJ2-7; D is possibly TRBD1 (6 bases). The V gene lost 4 bases and the J gene lost 5 bases, with 12 bases spanning the gap. The CDR3 extends over 13 amino acids. Germline loops: CDR1 SGHVS, CDR2 FNYEAQ. In DNA form, the CDR3 reads TGTGCCAGCAGCTCAAAATACAGGGACGAGCAGTACTTC. Translated: CASSSKYRDEQYF. Looking up the rest from reference TRBV7-6 and TRBJ2-7 gives the full variable domain: GAGVSQSPRYKVTKRGQDVALRCDPISGHVSLYWYRQALGQGPEFLTYFNYEAQQDKSGLPNDRFSAERPEGSISTLTIQRTEQRDSAMYRCASSSKYRDEQYFGPGTRLTVT.

This clonotype appeared many times. V gene TRBV6-5 combines with J gene TRBJ1-2; a possible D gene is TRBD1 (6 bases). The CDR3 is 15 residues long. From germline, CDR1 is MNHEY and CDR2 SVGAGI. Trimming stripped 6 bases from V and 4 bases from J, with 18 bases between. The CDR3 spells CASRSVGGRFYGYTF. DNA of the CDR3: TGTGCCAGCAGATCGGTCGGGGGGCGCTTCTATGGCTACACCTTC.

Ten or more counts support this clonotype. Written as DNA, the CDR3 is TGCGCCAGCAGCCAAGGCGCACTGCCTGAAAAACTGTTTTTT. Translated, it gives CASSQGALPEKLFF. The chain joins TRBV4-1 to TRBJ1-4, with D unclear. This CDR3 is 14 amino acids long. Germline CDR1 reads MGHRA; CDR2 reads YSYEKL. The V end was cut by 1 base, the J end by 7 bases, with 10 bases between.

This clonotype has ten or more counts. The V gene is TRBV7-2, the J gene TRBJ1-5; TRBD1 aligns across 9 bases. Germline CDR1 is SGHTA and CDR2 is FQGNSA. The CDR3 runs 15 residues. Trimming cost V 6 bases and J 5 bases; bases outside gene matches: 8. CDR3 amino acids: CASSPTGGKDQPQHF. In DNA, the CDR3 is TGTGCCAGCAGTCCCACAGGGGGCAAGGATCAGCCCCAGCATTTT. The full variable domain, completed using reference TRBV7-2 and TRBJ1-5, is GAGVSQSPSNKVTEKGKDVELRCDPISGHTALYWYRQSLGQGLEFLIYFQGNSAPDKSGLPSDRFSAERTGGSVSTLTIQRTQQEDSAVYLCASSPTGGKDQPQHFGDGTRLSIL.

The table lists this clonotype with a few counts. The J gene is TRBJ1-3, the V gene TRBV10-3; D possibly corresponds to TRBD1 (5 bases). The V gene lost 6 bases and the J gene lost 4 bases, with 16 bases spanning the gap. There are 15 residues in the CDR3. Germline assignment: CDR1 ENHRY and CDR2 SYGVKD. The CDR3 reads CAISPTGTAGNTIYF. The DNA of the CDR3 is TGTGCCATCAGCCCAACCGGGACGGCCGGAAACACCATATATTTT.

This clonotype was seen a handful of times. The J gene is TRBJ2-2, the V gene TRBV27, with D unresolved. The CDR3 contains 11 residues. Germline V gene lookup returns CDR1 MNHEY and CDR2 SMNVEV (reference sequence). Trimming took 5 bases from V and 7 from J, leaving 5 bases between them. The CDR3 reads CASSRRGELFF. As DNA, the CDR3 is TGTGCCAGCAGTCGACGCGGGGAGCTGTTTTTT.

This clonotype showed up many times. The rearrangement links TRBV20-1 to TRBJ2-3; 11 positions match TRBD2. The trim removed 6 bases at V and 6 bases at J, leaving 11 bases unmatched. The CDR3 is 15 amino acids. Germline V gene sequence: CDR1 DFQATT, CDR2 SNEGSKA (reference sequence). CDR3 loop: CSAPPSGRSEDTQYF. CDR3 nucleotides: TGCAGTGCCCCTCCTAGCGGGAGGTCTGAGGATACGCAGTATTTT.

In its sample, this clonotype was seen a few times. V is TRBV29-1 and J is TRBJ1-6; 7 positions agree with TRBD1. CDR3 length equals 13 residues. Germline CDR1 and CDR2: SQVTM and ANQGSEA. Unmatched junction bases numbered 6, after V lost 4 bases and J lost 9 bases. The CDR3 nucleotides are TGCAGCGTTGTAACAGGGGATGGTTCACCCCTCCACTTT. It is translated as CSVVTGDGSPLHF.

In its sample, this clonotype was seen many times. The chain has TRBV12-3 or TRBV12-4 and TRBJ2-3; 10 bases match TRBD2. This CDR3 has 16 amino acids. V shed 3 bases, J shed 6 bases, and the junction held 9 bases outside the gene matches. CDR3 DNA: TGTGCCAGCAGTTTTGGTTCAGCGGGAGGGGCGGATACGCAGTATTTT. Translation: CASSFGSAGGADTQYF.

The chain joins TRBV11-2 to TRBJ1-1; tentative D call: TRBD1 (6 bases). Trimming took 1 base from V and 6 from J, leaving 12 bases between them. The CDR3 contains 14 residues. CDR1 SGHAT and CDR2 FQNNGV come from the germline V gene. CDR3 amino acids: CASSLVGRTAEAFF. CDR3 nucleotides: TGTGCCAGCAGCTTAGTAGGTCGGACAGCTGAAGCTTTCTTT.

The CDR3 loop is CASSYRGQGINTEAFF. The CDR3 nucleotides read TGTGCCAGCAGTTACCGCGGACAGGGAATTAACACTGAAGCTTTCTTT. This chain uses TRBV6-5 with TRBJ1-1, with 8 nucleotides matching TRBD1. The CDR3 loop spans 16 amino acids. Germline V gene lookup returns CDR1 MNHEY and CDR2 SVGAGI. J gave up 2 bases and V 2 bases, and 7 bases lay outside the gene matches.

The CDR3 loop reads CASSLGKAGAVYGYTF. CDR3 sequence (DNA): TGTGCCAGCAGCTTAGGCAAGGCAGGGGCGGTCTATGGCTACACCTTC. This rearrangement joins TRBV11-2 to TRBJ1-2; D is possibly TRBD1 (6 bases). Deletions cut 1 base from V and 4 bases from J, with 16 bases between. CDR3 length: 16 residues. Germline V gene data show CDR1 as SGHAT and CDR2 as FQNNGV.